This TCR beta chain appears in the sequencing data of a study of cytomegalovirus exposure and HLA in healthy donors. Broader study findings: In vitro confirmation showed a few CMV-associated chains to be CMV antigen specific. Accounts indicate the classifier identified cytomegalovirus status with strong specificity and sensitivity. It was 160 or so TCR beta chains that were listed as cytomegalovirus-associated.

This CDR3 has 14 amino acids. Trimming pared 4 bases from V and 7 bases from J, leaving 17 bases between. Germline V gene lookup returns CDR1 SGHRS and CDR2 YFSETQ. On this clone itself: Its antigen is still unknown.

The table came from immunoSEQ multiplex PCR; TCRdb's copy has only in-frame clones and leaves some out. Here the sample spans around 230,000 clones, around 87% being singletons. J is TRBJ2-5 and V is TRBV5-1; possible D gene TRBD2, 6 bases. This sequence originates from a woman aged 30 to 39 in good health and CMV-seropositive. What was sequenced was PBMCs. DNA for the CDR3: TGCGCCAGCAGCCCCGGGGTCGGTAGCGGGACCCAGTACTTC. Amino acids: CASSPGVGSGTQYF. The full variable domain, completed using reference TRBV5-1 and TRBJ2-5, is KAGVTQTPRYLIKTRGQQVTLSCSPISGHRSVSWYQQTPGQGLQFLFEYFSETQRNKGNFPGRFSGRQFSNSRSEMNVSTLELGDSALYLCASSPGVGSGTQYFGPGTRLLVL.